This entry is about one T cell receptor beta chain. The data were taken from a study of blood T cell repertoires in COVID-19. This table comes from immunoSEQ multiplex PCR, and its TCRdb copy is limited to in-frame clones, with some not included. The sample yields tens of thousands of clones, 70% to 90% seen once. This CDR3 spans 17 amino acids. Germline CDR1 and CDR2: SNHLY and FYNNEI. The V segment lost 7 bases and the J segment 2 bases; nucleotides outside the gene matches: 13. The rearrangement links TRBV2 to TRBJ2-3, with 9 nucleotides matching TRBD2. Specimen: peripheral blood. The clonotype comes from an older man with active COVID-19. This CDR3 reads CASTLGPGTSLTDTQYF. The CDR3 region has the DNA TGTGCCAGCACCCTGGGGCCAGGGACTAGCCTCACAGATACGCAGTATTTT.